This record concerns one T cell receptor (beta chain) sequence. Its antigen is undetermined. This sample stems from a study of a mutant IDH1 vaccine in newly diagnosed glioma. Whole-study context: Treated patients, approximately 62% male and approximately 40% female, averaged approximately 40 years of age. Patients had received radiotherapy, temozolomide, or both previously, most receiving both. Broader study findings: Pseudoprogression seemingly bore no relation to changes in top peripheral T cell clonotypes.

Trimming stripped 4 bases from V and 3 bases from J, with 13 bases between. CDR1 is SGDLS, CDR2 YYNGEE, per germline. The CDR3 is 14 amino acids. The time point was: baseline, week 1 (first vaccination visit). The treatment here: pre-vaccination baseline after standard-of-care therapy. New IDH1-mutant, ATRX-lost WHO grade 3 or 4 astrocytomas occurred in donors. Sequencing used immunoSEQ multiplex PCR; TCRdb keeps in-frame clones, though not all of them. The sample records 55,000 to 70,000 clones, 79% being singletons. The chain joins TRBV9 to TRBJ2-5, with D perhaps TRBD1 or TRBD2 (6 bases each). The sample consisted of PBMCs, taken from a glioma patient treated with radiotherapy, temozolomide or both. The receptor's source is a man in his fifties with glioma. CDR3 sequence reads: CASSPGGGEETQYF. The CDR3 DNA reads TGTGCCAGCAGCCCTGGGGGCGGGGAAGAGACCCAGTACTTC.